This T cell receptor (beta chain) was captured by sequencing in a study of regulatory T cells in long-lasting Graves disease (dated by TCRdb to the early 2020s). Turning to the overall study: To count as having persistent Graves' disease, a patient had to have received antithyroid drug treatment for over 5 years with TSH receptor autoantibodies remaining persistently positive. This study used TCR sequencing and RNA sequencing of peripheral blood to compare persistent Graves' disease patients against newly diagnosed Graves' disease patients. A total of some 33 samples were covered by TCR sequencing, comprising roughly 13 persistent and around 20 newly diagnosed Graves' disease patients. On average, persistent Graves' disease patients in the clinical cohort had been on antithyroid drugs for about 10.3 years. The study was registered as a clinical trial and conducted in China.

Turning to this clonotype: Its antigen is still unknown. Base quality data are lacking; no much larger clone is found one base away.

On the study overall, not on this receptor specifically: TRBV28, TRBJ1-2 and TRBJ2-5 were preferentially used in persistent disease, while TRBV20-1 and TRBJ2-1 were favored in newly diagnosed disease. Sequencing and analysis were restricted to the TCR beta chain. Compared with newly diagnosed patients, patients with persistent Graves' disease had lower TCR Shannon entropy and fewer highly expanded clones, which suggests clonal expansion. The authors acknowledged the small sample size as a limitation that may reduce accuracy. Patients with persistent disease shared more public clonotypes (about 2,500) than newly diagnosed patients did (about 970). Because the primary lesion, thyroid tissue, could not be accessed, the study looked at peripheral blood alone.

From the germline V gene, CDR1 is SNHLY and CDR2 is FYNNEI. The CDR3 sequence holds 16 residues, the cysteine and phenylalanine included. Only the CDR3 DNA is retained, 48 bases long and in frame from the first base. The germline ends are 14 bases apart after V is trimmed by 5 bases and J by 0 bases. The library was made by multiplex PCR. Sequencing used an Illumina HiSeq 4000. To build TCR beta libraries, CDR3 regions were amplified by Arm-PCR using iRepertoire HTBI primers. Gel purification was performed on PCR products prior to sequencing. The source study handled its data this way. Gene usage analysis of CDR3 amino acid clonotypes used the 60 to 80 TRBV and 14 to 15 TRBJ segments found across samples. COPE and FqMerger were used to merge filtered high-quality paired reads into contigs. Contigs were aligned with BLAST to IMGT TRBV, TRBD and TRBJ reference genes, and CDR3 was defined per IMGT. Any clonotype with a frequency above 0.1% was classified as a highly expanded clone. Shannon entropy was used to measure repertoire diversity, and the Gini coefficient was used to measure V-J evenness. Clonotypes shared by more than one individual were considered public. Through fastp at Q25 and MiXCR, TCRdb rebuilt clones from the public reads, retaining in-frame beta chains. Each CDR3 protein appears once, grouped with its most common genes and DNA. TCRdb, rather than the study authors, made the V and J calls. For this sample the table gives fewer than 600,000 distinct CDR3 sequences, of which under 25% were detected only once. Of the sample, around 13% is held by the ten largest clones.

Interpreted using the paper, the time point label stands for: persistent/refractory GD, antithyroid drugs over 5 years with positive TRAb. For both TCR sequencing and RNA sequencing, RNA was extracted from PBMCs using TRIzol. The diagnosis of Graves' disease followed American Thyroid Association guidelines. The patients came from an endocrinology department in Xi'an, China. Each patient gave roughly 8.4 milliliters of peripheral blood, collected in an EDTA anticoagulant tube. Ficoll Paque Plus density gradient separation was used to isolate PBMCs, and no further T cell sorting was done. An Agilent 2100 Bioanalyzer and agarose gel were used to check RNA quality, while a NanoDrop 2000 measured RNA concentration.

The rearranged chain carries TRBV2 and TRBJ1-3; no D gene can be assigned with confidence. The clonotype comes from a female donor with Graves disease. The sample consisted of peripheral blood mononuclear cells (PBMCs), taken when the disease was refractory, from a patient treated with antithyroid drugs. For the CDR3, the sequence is CASSIPDSSSGNTIYF. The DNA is TGTGCCAGCAGTATTCCCGACTCGAGCTCTGGAAACACCATATATTTT.